This entry concerns a single T cell receptor (beta chain). Its target is unknown. These data belong to a study of shared clonotypes between healthy human individuals. Sequencing was performed with immunoSEQ multiplex PCR; in TCRdb, only in-frame clones are kept and a portion is missing. The sample holds approximately 2.5 million clones, about 92% seen once. General study results and limits: It was the non-shared clonotypes that had lower generation probabilities than clonotypes shared by all four donors. Sharing across a few donors was seen in 4% to 6.5% of naive CD4 clonotypes.

Material: naive CD4+ T cells sorted from blood. Subset: CD45RA+ positively selected. The sequence was obtained from a man aged 18 to 30 in good health.

For the CDR3, the DNA is TGTGCCAGTACGATCGGCGGGGCCAACGTCCTGACTTTC. Protein sequence: CASTIGGANVLTF. This sequence joins TRBV19 and TRBJ2-6; no definite D call. Germline lookup yields CDR1 LNHDA and CDR2 SQIVND (reference sequence). The CDR3 totals 13 residues. V was cut by 7 bases and J by 4 bases, with 8 bases left in between.